This is a list of T cell receptor beta chains from one sample in a study of Tregs in tolerant kidney transplant recipients. Profiled with immunoSEQ multiplex PCR; TCRdb holds only in-frame clones, not every one. This sample has some 55,000 clones, with 83% found just once. Input material: CD4+ T cells from blood. The receptors here all came from a human donor in good health. CDR3s include the opening cysteine and the closing phenylalanine or tryptophan. The D gene is left open where the match is weak. Rows may omit the clone size; those that give it use once, few, many or a size class.

clone_size	cdr3_length	v_call	d_call	j_call	cdr3_nt	cdr3_aa
few	18	TRBV21-1	NA	TRBJ1-5	TGTGCCAGCAGCAAAGTTCTCTGTGACAGCAATAGCAATCAGCCCCAGCATTTT	CASSKVLCDSNSNQPQHF
once	11	TRBV6-5	NA	TRBJ1-2	TGTGCCAGCAGTTACATGTATGGCTACACCTTC	CASSYMYGYTF
once	15	TRBV18	NA	TRBJ1-5	TGTGCCAGCTCACCCTTTCAGGGAGGGGATCAGCCCCAGCATTTT	CASSPFQGGDQPQHF
medium-sized	15	TRBV10-3	TRBD2	TRBJ2-7	TGTGCCATCAGTAAACCCGGGACTAGCGGGCACGAGCAGTACTTC	CAISKPGTSGHEQYF
medium-sized	14	TRBV4-2	NA	TRBJ1-2	TGTGCCAGCAGCCAAGTTGAACGGATCTATGGCTACACCTTC	CASSQVERIYGYTF
few	15	TRBV18	NA	TRBJ2-7	TGTGCCAGCTCACCAAGGGGAGGGACAACGGGAGAGCAGTACTTC	CASSPRGGTTGEQYF
NA	13	TRBV11-2	NA	TRBJ2-5	TGTGCCAGCAGCGTGGGTCCTGGGGAGACCCAGTACTTC	CASSVGPGETQYF
NA	14	TRBV4-1	NA	TRBJ2-3	TGCGCCAGCAGCCAAGTTCGGCTCCCGTATACGCAGTATTTT	CASSQVRLPYTQYF
NA	15	TRBV7-8	TRBD2	TRBJ2-5	TGTGCCAGCAGCTCTATAGGGACTATTCAAGAGACCCAGTACTTC	CASSSIGTIQETQYF
NA	14	TRBV11-3	TRBD2	TRBJ2-4	TGTGCCAGCAGCCTAGCGGGAGCGGAAAACATTCAGTACTTC	CASSLAGAENIQYF
NA	15	TRBV11-3	NA	TRBJ2-3	TGTGCCAGCAGCTTAGTGTGGGGGCCAAGAGATACGCAGTATTTT	CASSLVWGPRDTQYF
NA	16	TRBV15	NA	TRBJ2-7	TGTGCCACCAGCAGAGATGTAGGGGGTCACCTGGGGGAGCAGTACTTC	CATSRDVGGHLGEQYF
NA	14	TRBV4-1	NA	TRBJ1-1	TGCGCCAGCAGCCAAGGACCAACAAACGTTGAAGCTTTCTTT	CASSQGPTNVEAFF
NA	13	TRBV2	TRBD1	TRBJ1-5	TGTGCCAGCAGTGTTCTACAGGGGCAGCCCCAGCATTTT	CASSVLQGQPQHF
NA	15	TRBV6-5	NA	TRBJ1-1	TGTGCCAGCAGTTACAGTCTAGGGGGAGGCACTGAAGCTTTCTTT	CASSYSLGGGTEAFF
NA	15	TRBV7-2	TRBD2	TRBJ2-7	TGTGCCAGCAGCAACACTAGCGGGGTCTACTACGAGCAGTACTTC	CASSNTSGVYYEQYF
NA	12	TRBV6-5	NA	TRBJ1-3	TGTGCCAGCAGCAGGGAGGGAGGCACCATATATTTT	CASSREGGTIYF
NA	16	TRBV7-6	TRBD1	TRBJ2-2	TGTGCCAGCAGCCTTGACAGGGGGCGCCCCACCGGGGAGCTGTTTTTT	CASSLDRGRPTGELFF
NA	12	TRBV6-6	NA	TRBJ1-2	TGTGCCAGCACCGCCGGGGAGCGGGGCTACACCTTC	CASTAGERGYTF
NA	16	TRBV5-6	NA	TRBJ1-1	TGTGCCAGCAGCTCGTATCTGCCAGGGTTCACGACTGAAGCTTTCTTT	CASSSYLPGFTTEAFF
NA	14	TRBV5-1	TRBD2	TRBJ2-2	TGCGCCAGCAGCTCGAAGCGGGGTGCCGGGGAGCTGTTTTTT	CASSSKRGAGELFF
NA	16	TRBV6-5	NA	TRBJ2-7	TGTGCCAGCAGTTACTCGATACTAGCCTCGGCGGGCGAGCAGTACTTC	CASSYSILASAGEQYF
NA	16	TRBV4-2	NA	TRBJ1-4	TGTGCCAGCAGCCAAGGGGTAGGGGGGACTAATGAAAAACTGTTTTTT	CASSQGVGGTNEKLFF
NA	14	TRBV29-1	NA	TRBJ2-5	TGCAGCGTTGAAGCCCACCGGGGTGGAGAGACCCAGTACTTC	CSVEAHRGGETQYF
few	14	TRBV27	NA	TRBJ1-5	TGTGCCAGCAGAACACAGAAGGCTAATCAGCCCCAGCATTTT	CASRTQKANQPQHF
NA	17	TRBV11-2	NA	TRBJ1-2	TGTGCCAGCAGCTTAGATTGGGGCGGAGCCTCAAGTTATGGCTACACCTTC	CASSLDWGGASSYGYTF
NA	15	TRBV6-5	TRBD2	TRBJ2-3	TGTGCCAGCGACTCCACCGGGGGGGGCACAGATACGCAGTATTTT	CASDSTGGGTDTQYF
NA	15	TRBV18	TRBD2	TRBJ2-5	TGTGCCAGCTCACCACTAGCGGGAGTCGAGGAGACCCAGTACTTC	CASSPLAGVEETQYF
once	16	TRBV5-4	TRBD2	TRBJ2-1	TGTGCCAGCAGCTTTGACGGACTAGTTGGGCACAATGAGCAGTTCTTC	CASSFDGLVGHNEQFF
NA	13	TRBV5-1	NA	TRBJ1-2	TGCGCCAGCAGCATCGGACAGTCCTATGGCTACACCTTC	CASSIGQSYGYTF
NA	13	TRBV2	TRBD2	TRBJ2-7	TGTGCCAGCAGTGACAGGGAGGGAGACGAGCAGTACTTC	CASSDREGDEQYF
NA	14	TRBV9	NA	TRBJ2-7	TGTGCCAGCAGCGTAGCAACTAGCCCCCACGAGCAGTACTTC	CASSVATSPHEQYF
NA	12	TRBV19	NA	TRBJ2-2	TGTGCCAGTAGTTACAGCACCGGGGAGCTGTTTTTT	CASSYSTGELFF
few	17	TRBV7-2	NA	TRBJ1-3	TGTGCCAGCAGCTTAGCCCAGTGGACAGCCTCTGGAAACACCATATATTTT	CASSLAQWTASGNTIYF
NA	15	TRBV7-9	NA	TRBJ1-2	TGTGCCAGCAGCCGGACATCCTCGGTTAACTATGGCTACACCTTC	CASSRTSSVNYGYTF
NA	13	TRBV10-2	NA	TRBJ1-2	TGCGCCAGCAGCCGGGACATGAGCTATGGCTACACCTTC	CASSRDMSYGYTF
NA	15	TRBV19	TRBD2	TRBJ2-5	TGTGCCAGTAGTATTCGCGGTAGCGGGATCGGGACCCAGTACTTC	CASSIRGSGIGTQYF
NA	14	TRBV7-2	NA	TRBJ1-6	TGTGCCAGCAGCTTAGGACCCTATAATTCACCCCTCCACTTT	CASSLGPYNSPLHF
NA	15	TRBV30	TRBD2	TRBJ2-3	TGTGCCTGGAGTCCCGGGGCTAGCGGGAGAGATACGCAGTATTTT	CAWSPGASGRDTQYF
NA	14	TRBV2	NA	TRBJ1-5	TGTGCCAGCAGTCTACAGGGAAGGGATCAGCCCCAGCATTTT	CASSLQGRDQPQHF